The sequence of this TCR beta chain was determined in a study of T cell changes during pregnancy in multiple sclerosis. Sequencing used immunoSEQ multiplex PCR; TCRdb keeps in-frame clones, though not all of them. The data show fewer than 90,000 clones, around 94% seen once. The sequenced sample was peripheral blood, obtained after pregnancy. The sequence derives from a female donor in good health, enrolled as a control in a pregnancy study.

The CDR3 sequence is CASSQWMSGADTQYF. The CDR3 DNA follows: TGCGCCAGCAGCCAATGGATGAGCGGGGCAGATACGCAGTATTTT. J is TRBJ2-3 and V is TRBV4-1; the match to TRBD2 covers 7 bases. The CDR3 totals 15 residues. Trimming cost V 2 bases and J 4 bases; bases outside gene matches: 6. Per the germline V gene, CDR1 is MGHRA and CDR2 is YSYEKL.